Sequencing of this TCR beta chain was carried out in a study of T cell responses to AZD1222 COVID-19 vaccine. V was shortened by 5 bases and J by 2 bases, with 18 bases between the two germline ends. The CDR3 runs to 16 residues. Germline CDR1 reads LNHDA; CDR2 reads SQIVND (reference sequence). Sequenced by immunoSEQ multiplex PCR; TCRdb stores in-frame clones only, minus some. The sample includes some 66,000 clones, 89% of them seen just once. This clone was seen a single time. The chain recombines TRBV19 with TRBJ1-2, with no clear D. This specimen consisted of peripheral blood, obtained 28 days after the second AZD1222 dose. The sequence was obtained from an adult who received the AZD1222 COVID-19 vaccine. CDR3 amino acids: CASSSSRAPFNYGYTF. Written as DNA, the CDR3 is TGTGCCAGTAGTTCTTCAAGGGCGCCTTTCAACTATGGCTACACCTTC. The full variable domain, rest sourced from reference TRBV19 and TRBJ1-2, is DGGITQSPKYLFRKEGQNVTLSCEQNLNHDAMYWYRQDPGQGLRLIYYSQIVNDFQKGDIAEGYSVSREKKESFPLTVTSAQKNPTAFYLCASSSSRAPFNYGYTFGSGTRLTVV.